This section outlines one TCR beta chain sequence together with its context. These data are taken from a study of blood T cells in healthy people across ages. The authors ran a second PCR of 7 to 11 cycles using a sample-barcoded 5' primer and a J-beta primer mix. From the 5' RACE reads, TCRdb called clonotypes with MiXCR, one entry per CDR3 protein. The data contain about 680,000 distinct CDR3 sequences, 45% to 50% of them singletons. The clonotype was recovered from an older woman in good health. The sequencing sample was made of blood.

In DNA form, the CDR3 reads TGTGCCAGCAGCGTAGGCCGGGACAGAAATTCACCCCTCCACTTT. Its translation: CASSVGRDRNSPLHF. The rearrangement joins TRBV9 to TRBJ1-6; 7 bases match TRBD1. The CDR3 runs 15 residues. In germline, CDR1 is SGDLS, CDR2 YYNGEE. Trimming took 0 bases from V and 7 from J; bases not matched to a gene: 4.